A single sample gave rise to the 18 T cell receptor beta chains below, sequenced in a study of glioma-infiltrating T cells after dendritic cell vaccination. Method: immunoSEQ multiplex PCR; TCRdb's copy keeps in-frame clones and lacks some. The data show some 73,000 clones, roughly 82% seen once. This specimen consisted of blood, obtained before dendritic cell vaccination. Source of these receptors: a human donor with glioblastoma.

V gene TRBV2 combines with J gene TRBJ1-2; a weak D match, TRBD1 (6 bases). This CDR3 spans 16 amino acids. CDR1 and CDR2 (germline): SNHLY, FYNNEI. Between the trimmed V and J ends, which lost 4 bases and 4 bases, there was a span of 19 bases. The CDR3 spells CASSAIHFGGPYGYTF. The CDR3 nucleotides are TGTGCCAGCAGTGCGATACATTTCGGGGGGCCCTATGGCTACACCTTC. The full variable domain, in which reference TRBV2 and TRBJ1-2 provide the parts outside the CDR3, is EPEVTQTPSHQVTQMGQEVILRCVPISNHLYFYWYRQILGQKVEFLVSFYNNEISEKSEIFDDQFSVERPDGSNFTLKIRSTKLEDSAMYFCASSAIHFGGPYGYTFGSGTRLTVV.

V gene TRBV6-1 combines with J gene TRBJ2-7; 8 bases fit TRBD1. Trimming took 3 bases from V and 6 from J; bases not matched to a gene: 4. This CDR3 is 13 amino acids long. Germline V gene data show CDR1 as MNHNS and CDR2 as SASEGT. The chain's CDR3 is CASSEWTGLEQYV. The CDR3 DNA sequence: TGTGCCAGCAGTGAGTGGACAGGGCTCGAGCAGTACGTC.

The chain joins TRBV4-1 to TRBJ1-2; 8 positions agree with TRBD1. The CDR3 contains 15 residues. After removal of 4 bases from V and 2 bases from J, the junction contained 6 bases not matched to a gene. Germline assignment: CDR1 MGHRA and CDR2 YSYEKL. The CDR3 loop reads CASSPLDRANYGYTF. The DNA for the CDR3 is TGCGCCAGCAGCCCTCTGGACAGGGCAAACTATGGCTACACCTTC.

The chain recombines TRBV5-1 with TRBJ1-1, with D unresolved. Germline CDR1 is SGHRS and CDR2 is YFSETQ. Trimming removed 4 bases from V and 1 base from J, with 8 bases in between. The CDR3 extends over 13 amino acids. The CDR3 nucleotides read TGCGCCAGCAGCGCAGAGGGGAACACTGAAGCTTTCTTT. Protein sequence: CASSAEGNTEAFF.

This clone was detected only a few times. The rearrangement uses TRBV2 and TRBJ2-3, with 8 bases lining up with TRBD2. The CDR3 extends over 15 amino acids. V trimming: 2 bases; J trimming: 7 bases; junction bases outside the gene matches: 8. Germline V gene data show CDR1 as SNHLY and CDR2 as FYNNEI. CDR3 in DNA: TGTGCCAGCAGTGAAAGACCGGGGGGGCTAAATACGCAGTATTTT. Its translation: CASSERPGGLNTQYF.

The rearrangement joins TRBV28 to TRBJ1-2; D unclear. CDR1 and CDR2 (germline): MDHEN, SYDVKM. This CDR3 is 13 amino acids long. Trimming left V 9 bases short and J 6 bases short, with 17 bases between. CDR3 region: CASSIPGIDGYTF. DNA for the CDR3: TGTGCCAGTTCGATTCCGGGGATCGATGGCTACACCTTC.

The CDR3: CASSLEQGAINEQFF. The CDR3 nucleotides are TGTGCCAGCAGCTTAGAACAGGGGGCGATAAATGAGCAGTTCTTC. The chain has TRBV11-3 and TRBJ2-1, with 9 bases that match TRBD1. V trimming: 0 bases; J trimming: 7 bases; junction bases outside the gene matches: 4. CDR3 length: 15 residues. Germline CDR1 SGHNT, CDR2 YENEEA.

The chain uses TRBV5-1 and TRBJ2-3; 7 nucleotides match TRBD1. The germline gives CDR1 SGHRS, CDR2 YFSETQ. The junction had 9 bases not matched to a gene; V was cut back by 4 bases and J by 4 bases. The CDR3 runs 15 residues. CDR3: CASSEQTGTADTQYF. In nucleotides, the CDR3 is TGCGCCAGCAGCGAACAGACAGGGACCGCAGATACGCAGTATTTT.

The gene calls are TRBV6-1 and TRBJ1-1; D is possibly TRBD1 (5 bases). Germline V gene lookup returns CDR1 MNHNS and CDR2 SASEGT. V lost 5 bases and J 1 base, leaving 11 bases between the germline ends. The CDR3 has 14 residues. Here the CDR3 reads CASSLRVRNTEAFF. In nucleotides, the CDR3 is TGTGCCAGCAGTCTCAGGGTGAGGAACACTGAAGCTTTCTTT.

The genes are TRBV7-2 and TRBJ2-1, with D tentatively TRBD2 (6 bases). Germline V gene lookup returns CDR1 SGHTA and CDR2 FQGNSA. V shed 3 bases and J shed 3 bases, with 9 bases lying between them. The CDR3 spans 14 residues. The DNA for the CDR3 is TGTGCCAGCAGCTTCGGGGGACTCTACAATGAGCAGTTCTTC. Its translation: CASSFGGLYNEQFF.

The chain joins TRBV11-2 to TRBJ2-5; D call uncertain. This CDR3 is built from 18 residues. The germline gives CDR1 SGHAT, CDR2 FQNNGV. Deletions cut 5 bases from V and 0 bases from J, with 22 bases between. The CDR3 is CASSTHLGQIRYQETQYF. The DNA for the CDR3 is TGTGCCAGCAGCACCCACCTTGGGCAGATTAGGTACCAAGAGACCCAGTACTTC.

The chain carries TRBV7-2 and TRBJ2-5, with TRBD2 matching over 9 bases. CDR3 length: 14 amino acids. The ends lost 5 bases at V and 6 bases at J; junction bases unmatched: 7. Per germline, CDR1 SGHTA and CDR2 FQGNSA. This CDR3 reads CASSPGLATQTQYF. The CDR3 DNA reads TGTGCCAGCAGCCCCGGACTAGCGACGCAGACCCAGTACTTC.

The chain employs TRBV19 and TRBJ2-1; a weak D match, TRBD1 (6 bases). V dropped 5 bases and J dropped 6 bases, with 20 bases sitting between them. This CDR3 is built from 16 residues. The germline gives CDR1 LNHDA, CDR2 SQIVND (reference sequence). The CDR3 is CASSALGAALANEQFF. CDR3 DNA sequence: TGTGCCAGTAGTGCCCTGGGGGCGGCGCTGGCCAATGAGCAGTTCTTC.

The J gene is TRBJ2-3, the V gene TRBV6-5; TRBD2 agrees at 13 bases. Germline V CDR1 and CDR2: MNHEY, SVGAGI. V shed 7 bases and J 8 bases; nucleotides not matched to a gene: 6. The CDR3 is 14 residues long. CDR3 region: CASTRGLAGSTQYF. CDR3 nucleotide sequence: TGTGCCAGCACCCGGGGACTAGCGGGGTCTACGCAGTATTTT.

This clone was recorded at least ten times. In DNA, the CDR3 is TGTGCCAGCAGCCAAACCGGGACAGTCTCTTCACCCCTCCACTTT. Its translation: CASSQTGTVSSPLHF. The chain carries TRBV7-9 and TRBJ1-6; 7 nucleotides align to TRBD1. This CDR3 is 15 amino acids long. V gave up 5 bases and J gave up 9 bases; unmatched junction bases: 10. Germline V gene sequence: CDR1 SEHNR, CDR2 FQNEAQ (reference sequence).

The chain links TRBV5-1 to TRBJ2-5, with 7 bases matching TRBD1. Looked up from germline, CDR1 is SGHRS and CDR2 is YFSETQ. V shed 3 bases and J 4 bases; nucleotides not matched to a gene: 9. The CDR3 is 15 residues long. CDR3 protein: CASSSSTGAPETQYF. The CDR3 coding sequence is TGCGCCAGCAGCTCCTCTACAGGGGCCCCAGAGACCCAGTACTTC.

The chain is built from TRBV5-6 and TRBJ2-5, with TRBD2 matching over 11 bases. The J call is uncertain, as TRBJ2-7 better fits the DNA end. Germline V lookup: CDR1 SGHDT, CDR2 YYEEEE. CDR3 length: 15 residues. The CDR3 DNA is TGTGCCAGCAGGCCCTCCGGGACTAGCGGTTACGAGCAGTACTTC. Protein: CASRPSGTSGYEQYF.

CDR3 sequence: CASSPGGGLTHYGYTF. The CDR3 nucleotides read TGTGCCAGCAGCCCTGGAGGAGGGTTGACCCACTATGGCTACACCTTC. This chain joins TRBV7-9 and TRBJ1-2; D unclear. CDR3 length equals 16 residues. V was trimmed by 5 bases and J by 3 bases, leaving 19 bases between them. Germline CDR1 SEHNR, CDR2 FQNEAQ (reference sequence).